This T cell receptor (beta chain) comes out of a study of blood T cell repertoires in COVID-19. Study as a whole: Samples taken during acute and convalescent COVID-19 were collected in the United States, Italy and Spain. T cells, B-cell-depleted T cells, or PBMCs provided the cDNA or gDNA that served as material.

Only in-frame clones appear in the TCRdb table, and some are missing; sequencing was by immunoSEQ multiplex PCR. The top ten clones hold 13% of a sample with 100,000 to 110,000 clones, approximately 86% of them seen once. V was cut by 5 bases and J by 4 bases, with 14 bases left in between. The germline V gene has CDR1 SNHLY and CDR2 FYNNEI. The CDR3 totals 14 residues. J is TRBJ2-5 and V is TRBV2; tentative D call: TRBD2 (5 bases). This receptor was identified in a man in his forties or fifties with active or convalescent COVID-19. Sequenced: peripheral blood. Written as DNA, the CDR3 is TGTGCCAGCAGTACCCGGGTGCGGGCAGAGACCCAGTACTTC. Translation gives CASSTRVRAETQYF.